This TCR beta chain was recorded in a study of T cell changes during pregnancy in multiple sclerosis. Generated by immunoSEQ multiplex PCR, the TCRdb table keeps only in-frame clones and is missing some. The sample has about 33,000 clones; approximately 92% are singletons. The V gene's germline CDR1 is KGHSH and CDR2 LQKENI. Trimming shortened V by 2 bases and J by 10 bases, and 17 bases separated the two germline ends. The CDR3 spans 14 residues. This clone was picked up one time. This TCR derives from a female donor with multiple sclerosis, enrolled in a pregnancy study. V and J are TRBV18 and TRBJ1-2; D remains ambiguous. Material: PBMCs (not recorded whether the cells were cultured). The CDR3 coding sequence is TGTGCCAGCTCACCAAGAGGAGGGCCCGGGTCCTACACCTTC. Translated, it gives CASSPRGGPGSYTF.